The TCR beta chain under discussion was sequenced for a study of CD8+ T cells in alopecia areata. After isolation, RNA underwent reverse transcription to generate cDNA as the sequencing template. Only in-frame clones appear in the TCRdb table, and some are missing; sequencing was by immunoSEQ multiplex PCR. The sample shows some 110,000 clones, roughly 60% of them seen only once. Treatment denoted: oral pan-JAK inhibitor, 5-10 mg twice daily. Germline V gene data show CDR1 as SQVTM and CDR2 as ANQGSEA. J gave up 8 bases and V 7 bases, and 14 bases lay outside the gene matches. This CDR3 is built from 14 residues.

The TCR originated in a human donor with alopecia areata. The chain carries TRBV29-1 and TRBJ2-1; 7 bases map to TRBD1. Sample: CD8+ T cells sorted from blood, taken at week 4, from a patient treated with tofacitinib. CDR3 bases: TGCAGCGCGACAGGGTATGGAGAGTTGGATGAGCAGTTCTTC. It specifies CSATGYGELDEQFF.